This TCR beta chain was captured in a study of T-cell memory formation after mild COVID-19. About the study: There were largely donor-specific TCR clusters. Overall study findings and caveats: For contracting clones, CD4+ ones sat mainly in CM and EM, CD8+ in EMRA.

In its sample, this clonotype was seen many times. Its antigen is not known. Using its own MiXCR run on the 5' RACE reads, TCRdb lists one record per CDR3 protein. The sample yields approximately 300,000 distinct CDR3 sequences, 15% to 20% seen once. Per germline, CDR1 SGHRS and CDR2 YFSETQ. This CDR3 has 15 amino acids. The ends were cut back, 0 bases at V and 8 bases at J, with 14 bases in the middle. The chain recombines TRBV5-1 with TRBJ1-4; D is undetermined. Sequenced: PBMCs or a T cell subset sorted from them (not recorded which). This receptor was taken from a man aged 18-30 years who had mild COVID-19 (a few samples of this study predate the infection). Cell type and time point are not known. The chain's CDR3 is CASSLGLGEGEKLFF. The DNA of the CDR3 is TGCGCCAGCAGCTTGGGACTAGGAGAGGGAGAAAAACTGTTTTTT.